The 7 T cell receptor beta chains in this list originate from one sample, sequenced in a study of blood T cell repertoires in COVID-19. The data were produced by immunoSEQ multiplex PCR, yet TCRdb's version contains in-frame clones alone and is incomplete. Here the sample spans approximately 74,000 clones, roughly 80% being singletons. Source material: peripheral blood. The source of these receptors is a man aged 55 to 69 with acute or convalescent COVID-19.

The chain joins TRBV5-1 to TRBJ2-2; 7 bases are a match to TRBD1. Germline loops: CDR1 SGHRS, CDR2 YFSETQ. V shed 5 bases and J 4 bases; nucleotides not matched to a gene: 8. CDR3 length: 15 amino acids. CDR3 loop: CASSTGTAGTGELFF. DNA for the CDR3: TGCGCCAGCAGTACCGGGACAGCAGGCACCGGGGAGCTGTTTTTT.

The V call is TRBV7-2, the J call TRBJ2-3; D unresolved. CDR1 is SGHTA, CDR2 FQGNSA, per germline. The ends were cut back, 10 bases at V and 2 bases at J, with 13 bases in the middle. This CDR3 has 13 residues. CDR3: CATTPRPTDTQYF. The CDR3 coding sequence is TGTGCCACGACCCCTAGGCCCACAGATACGCAGTATTTT.

This clone was seen only once. The chain recombines TRBV2 with TRBJ1-2, with D unresolved. CDR3 length equals 14 residues. The V end lost 6 bases, the J end lost 0 bases, and 11 bases lay between the germline ends. CDR1 SNHLY and CDR2 FYNNEI come from the germline V gene. CDR3 sequence: CASSERLSNYGYTF. The CDR3, as DNA: TGTGCCAGCAGCGAGCGATTATCTAACTATGGCTACACCTTC.

This chain connects TRBV10-2 to TRBJ1-2; no firm D call. V shed 3 bases and J shed 0 bases, with 8 bases lying between them. Germline V gene lookup returns CDR1 WSHSY and CDR2 SAAADI. The CDR3 is made up of 14 amino acids. CDR3 in amino acids: CASSDFAANYGYTF. The CDR3 nucleotides are TGCGCCAGCAGTGACTTCGCAGCTAACTATGGCTACACCTTC.

This clone was seen at least ten times. The CDR3, as DNA: TGTGCCAGCAGCCTAGGCTCCAGGGCCTCAGGTGGCTACACCTTC. This codes for CASSLGSRASGGYTF. This chain connects TRBV7-2 to TRBJ1-2, with a tentative D call TRBD1 (5 bases). CDR1 is SGHTA, CDR2 FQGNSA, per germline. The CDR3 totals 15 residues. V lost 5 bases to trimming and J lost 7 bases, with 20 bases between them. The variable domain in full, with the rest retrieved from reference TRBV7-2 and TRBJ1-2, is GAGVSQSPSNKVTEKGKDVELRCDPISGHTALYWYRQSLGQGLEFLIYFQGNSAPDKSGLPSDRFSAERTGGSVSTLTIQRTQQEDSAVYLCASSLGSRASGGYTFGSGTRLTVV.

V gene TRBV4-2 combines with J gene TRBJ2-3, with D tentatively TRBD2 (6 bases). V lost 0 bases and J 5 bases, leaving 12 bases between the germline ends. Looked up from germline, CDR1 is LGHNA and CDR2 is YNFKEQ. The CDR3 has 15 residues. The CDR3 loop is CASSQDLGGKDTQYF. For the CDR3, the DNA is TGTGCCAGCAGCCAAGATTTGGGGGGAAAAGATACGCAGTATTTT.

The chain links TRBV7-9 to TRBJ1-6, with D possibly matching TRBD1 (5 bases). The germline V gene has CDR1 SEHNR and CDR2 FQNEAQ (reference sequence). The CDR3 has 12 residues. V shed 7 bases and J shed 9 bases, with 10 bases lying between them. The CDR3 loop reads CASTSGSSPLHF. In DNA form, the CDR3 reads TGTGCCAGCACTTCAGGGTCTTCACCCCTCCACTTT.